Presented here are 27 T cell receptor beta chains from one specimen sequenced in a study of CD8 T cells in ankylosing spondylitis. TCRdb itself ran the 5' RACE reads through MiXCR, one entry per CDR3 protein. The table includes 350,000 or so distinct CDR3 sequences, roughly 14% detected once. Sequencing was performed on blood, either unsorted or a sorted T cell fraction (not recorded which). These receptors came from a male donor with ankylosing spondylitis or in good health (not recorded which).

The table lists this clonotype with a few counts. The chain couples TRBV3-1 to TRBJ2-1; 9 nucleotides align to TRBD2. V shed 4 bases and J 0 bases; nucleotides not matched to a gene: 4. The germline V gene has CDR1 LGHDT and CDR2 YNNKEL (reference sequence). CDR3 length equals 16 residues. The CDR3 here is CASSPQAGGSYNEQFF. CDR3 nucleotides: TGTGCCAGCAGCCCCCAAGCGGGGGGCTCCTACAATGAGCAGTTCTTC.

The chain is built from TRBV9 and TRBJ2-5; D possibly corresponds to TRBD1 (5 bases). V was clipped by 0 bases and J by 1 base, with 10 bases between them. CDR1 is SGDLS and CDR2 is YYNGEE in the germline V gene. This CDR3 spans 15 amino acids. The CDR3 here is CASSVARGSQETQYF. CDR3 DNA sequence: TGTGCCAGCAGCGTAGCTAGGGGATCCCAAGAGACCCAGTACTTC.

With regard to this clonotype: A read error may be the cause here, since a much bigger clone is one base away. The chain employs TRBV28 and TRBJ2-2; TRBD1 aligns across 7 bases. The CDR3 totals 15 residues. Unmatched junction bases numbered 2, after V lost 3 bases and J lost 1 base. Germline-derived CDR1 and CDR2 are MDHEN and SYDVKM. CDR3 coding DNA: TGTGCCAGCAGTTTTAGGGGGCTGAACACCGGGGAGCTGTTTTTT. Its translation is CASSFRGLNTGELFF.

CDR3 protein: CATGRDSYEQYF. Here the CDR3 DNA reads TGTGCCACAGGACGGGACTCCTACGAGCAGTACTTC. The V gene is TRBV10-3, the J gene TRBJ2-7; the D gene is possibly TRBD2 (5 bases). The V end lost 10 bases, the J end lost 0 bases, and 10 bases lay between the germline ends. The CDR3 is 12 amino acids. The germline CDR1 and CDR2 sequences are ENHRY and SYGVKD.

This clonotype showed up many times. V usage is TRBV12-3 or TRBV12-4 and J usage is TRBJ2-2; D gene ambiguous. This CDR3 spans 15 amino acids. Trimming pared 7 bases from V and 4 bases from J, leaving 16 bases between. CDR3 sequence reads: CASTLRSGGTGELFF. Here the CDR3 DNA reads TGTGCCAGCACCCTTAGATCTGGTGGCACCGGGGAGCTGTTTTTT.

This clonotype was observed at least ten times. The chain employs TRBV6-2 or TRBV6-3 and TRBJ2-2; perhaps D is TRBD1 or TRBD2 (5 bases each). Germline CDR1 reads MNHEY; CDR2 reads SVGEGT. The CDR3 extends over 16 amino acids. V was shortened by 4 bases and J by 7 bases, with 19 bases between the two germline ends. The CDR3 sequence is CASSSPGRARIGELFF. CDR3 DNA sequence: TGTGCCAGCAGTTCGCCGGGACGGGCTAGGATCGGGGAGCTGTTTTTT.

The chain couples TRBV10-2 to TRBJ2-7, with D unclear. V lost 2 bases to trimming and J lost 7 bases, with 9 bases between them. This CDR3 comprises 12 residues. Germline CDR1 reads WSHSY; CDR2 reads SAAADI. In DNA form, the CDR3 reads TGCGCCAGCAGTGAGGCAGGTTCAGAGCAGTACTTC. Its translation is CASSEAGSEQYF.

The chain has TRBV5-1 and TRBJ1-3, with TRBD1 identical over 11 bases. Germline V gene lookup returns CDR1 SGHRS and CDR2 YFSETQ. V lost 4 bases and J lost 4; bases outside the gene matches: 4. The CDR3 is made up of 15 amino acids. The DNA for the CDR3 is TGCGCCAGCAGCATGGGACAGGGGGACGGAAACACCATATATTTT. Translated: CASSMGQGDGNTIYF.

The chain employs TRBV3-1 and TRBJ2-2, with 7 bases aligning to TRBD2. Germline V lookup: CDR1 LGHDT, CDR2 YNNKEL (reference sequence). V gave up 3 bases and J gave up 1 base; unmatched junction bases: 5. The CDR3 runs to 16 residues. The CDR3 DNA follows: TGTGCCAGCAGCCATCGTCTAGCGGTGAACACCGGGGAGCTGTTTTTT. Amino acid sequence: CASSHRLAVNTGELFF.

This clonotype was seen many times. This chain uses TRBV12-3 or TRBV12-4 with TRBJ1-3; TRBD1 is a possible D gene (5 bases). The V end lost 3 bases, the J end lost 0 bases, and 9 bases lay between the germline ends. There are 15 residues in the CDR3. DNA of the CDR3: TGTGCCAGCAGTTTGGGACGGTTCTCTGGAAACACCATATATTTT. As protein: CASSLGRFSGNTIYF.

The rearrangement uses TRBV5-1 and TRBJ2-1; 11 bases fit TRBD2. V was clipped by 2 bases and J by 6 bases; unmatched bases: 4. Germline CDR1 is SGHRS and CDR2 is YFSETQ. This CDR3 has 15 residues. The CDR3 nucleotides are TGCGCCAGCAGCTTTAGCGGGAGGGAAGGCAATGAGCAGTTCTTC. This sequence encodes CASSFSGREGNEQFF.

V usage is TRBV29-1 and J usage is TRBJ1-5; the D is unclear. The V end lost 1 base, the J end lost 7 bases, and 11 bases lay between the germline ends. Germline V gives CDR1 SQVTM, CDR2 ANQGSEA. The CDR3 runs 13 residues. In DNA, the CDR3 is TGCAGCGTTGAAGGAGGCCCCGGCCAGCCCCAGCATTTT. It specifies CSVEGGPGQPQHF.

This chain connects TRBV5-1 to TRBJ2-7; D gene uncertain. The CDR3 is 13 amino acids. V lost 5 bases to trimming and J lost 2 bases, with 11 bases between them. Germline V gives CDR1 SGHRS, CDR2 YFSETQ. The DNA for the CDR3 is TGCGCCAGCAGACTGGACGGCGCCTACGAGCAGTACTTC. Its translation is CASRLDGAYEQYF. Full variable domain (rest looked up from reference TRBV5-1 and TRBJ2-7): KAGVTQTPRYLIKTRGQQVTLSCSPISGHRSVSWYQQTPGQGLQFLFEYFSETQRNKGNFPGRFSGRQFSNSRSEMNVSTLELGDSALYLCASRLDGAYEQYFGPGTRLTVT.

The V gene is TRBV6-5, the J gene TRBJ2-2; 11 positions match TRBD2. V lost 4 bases and J lost 5; bases outside the gene matches: 3. The CDR3 sequence is 15 residues long. CDR1 and CDR2 from the germline V gene are MNHEY and SVGAGI. The CDR3 reads CASSSASGGTGELFF. The CDR3 bases are TGTGCCAGCAGTTCTGCTAGCGGGGGGACCGGGGAGCTGTTTTTT.

The chain couples TRBV2 to TRBJ1-2, with a possible D match to TRBD1 (6 bases). CDR3 length equals 12 residues. V dropped 7 bases and J dropped 2 bases, with 8 bases sitting between them. CDR1 and CDR2 from the germline V gene are SNHLY and FYNNEI. The CDR3 spells CASTRGNYGYTF. The CDR3 bases are TGTGCCAGCACTAGGGGGAACTATGGCTACACCTTC.

This CDR3 reads CASSDFIGQPNTEAFF. Here the CDR3 DNA reads TGTGCCAGCAGCGACTTTATCGGACAGCCGAACACTGAAGCTTTCTTT. The V gene is TRBV3-1, the J gene TRBJ1-1, with a weak D call TRBD1 (6 bases). V was trimmed by 5 bases and J by 1 base, leaving 17 bases between them. The CDR3 contains 16 residues. Germline V gene lookup returns CDR1 LGHDT and CDR2 YNNKEL (reference sequence).

The rearrangement uses TRBV5-4 and TRBJ2-5, with 8 bases lining up with TRBD2. Germline assignment: CDR1 SGHNT and CDR2 YYREEE (reference sequence). The V segment lost 6 bases and the J segment 4 bases; nucleotides outside the gene matches: 11. CDR3 length equals 15 residues. CDR3 DNA: TGTGCCAGCAAAGTGGGCGGGAGGACCCCAGAGACCCAGTACTTC. Its protein is CASKVGGRTPETQYF.

The V gene is TRBV20-1, the J gene TRBJ2-2; 9 bases match TRBD2. Germline V gene data show CDR1 as DFQATT and CDR2 as SNEGSKA (reference sequence). The CDR3 extends over 14 amino acids. Trimming removed 4 bases from V and 7 bases from J; junction bases left unmatched: 7. The CDR3: CSATLSGSYGELFF. As DNA, the CDR3 is TGCAGTGCTACTCTTAGCGGGAGCTACGGGGAGCTGTTTTTT.

V usage is TRBV10-3 and J usage is TRBJ2-3, with D unclear. The germline V gene has CDR1 ENHRY and CDR2 SYGVKD. With 3 bases removed from V and 10 bases from J, the gap between germline ends came to 14 bases. This CDR3 is 13 amino acids long. The CDR3 nucleotides are TGTGCCATCAGTGACTACTCCATTGAAGCGCAGTATTTT. This gives the protein CAISDYSIEAQYF.

This clonotype was found many times. The chain carries TRBV2 and TRBJ1-5, with D possibly being TRBD1 (6 bases). The germline gives CDR1 SNHLY, CDR2 FYNNEI. The CDR3 spans 14 residues. Trimming took off 6 bases at V and 3 bases at J, with 12 bases between the two ends. CDR3 sequence: CASRFQGINQPQHF. The CDR3 nucleotides read TGTGCCAGCAGATTCCAGGGGATCAATCAGCCCCAGCATTTT.

The rearrangement joins TRBV5-1 to TRBJ2-1; TRBD2 aligns across 8 bases. There are 17 residues in the CDR3. V lost 0 bases, J lost 2 bases, and 7 bases stayed unmatched. The V gene's germline CDR1 is SGHRS and CDR2 YFSETQ. Here the CDR3 reads CASSLGPGGVPYNEQFF. The CDR3, as DNA: TGCGCCAGCAGCTTGGGGCCGGGGGGGGTACCCTACAATGAGCAGTTCTTC.

This clonotype turned up a few times. This chain joins TRBV5-5 and TRBJ2-5; D is undetermined. Germline assignment: CDR1 SGHKS and CDR2 YYEKEE (reference sequence). With 3 bases removed from V and 3 bases from J, the gap between germline ends came to 15 bases. The length of the CDR3 is 15 residues. The CDR3 region has the DNA TGTGCCAGCAGCTGGACCCCCGCCGGTAAAGAGACCCAGTACTTC. This encodes CASSWTPAGKETQYF.

The J gene is TRBJ2-1, the V gene TRBV10-3; 7 nucleotides line up with TRBD1. CDR1 and CDR2 from the germline V gene are ENHRY and SYGVKD. Trimming cost V 8 bases and J 9 bases; bases outside gene matches: 10. This CDR3 region has 13 residues. The CDR3 region has the DNA TGTGCCATCGCAAGACAGGGCGCCGGTGAGCAGTTCTTC. It codes for CAIARQGAGEQFF.

This clonotype has a count of ten or more. The chain carries TRBV29-1 and TRBJ2-3, with unresolved D. Germline lookup yields CDR1 SQVTM and CDR2 ANQGSEA. The V end was cut by 4 bases, the J end by 4 bases, with 12 bases between. This CDR3 spans 13 amino acids. CDR3 nucleotides: TGCAGCGTTGCCAACCATAGGGCAGATACGCAGTATTTT. This sequence encodes CSVANHRADTQYF.

The sample holds many counts of this clonotype. The chain combines TRBV27 with TRBJ2-7; tentatively, D is TRBD2 (6 bases). The CDR3 has 13 amino acids. Germline assignment: CDR1 MNHEY and CDR2 SMNVEV (reference sequence). The V gene lost 4 bases and the J gene lost 6 bases, with 13 bases spanning the gap. For the CDR3, the DNA is TGTGCCAGCAGTTCCCCGGGGACTCCCGAGCAGTACTTC. This encodes CASSSPGTPEQYF.

This chain links TRBV12-3 or TRBV12-4 with TRBJ2-3; D gene uncertain. This CDR3 region has 16 residues. The ends were cut back, 7 bases at V and 2 bases at J, with 19 bases in the middle. The CDR3 sequence is CASTPFPRGSTDTQYF. CDR3 coding DNA: TGTGCCAGCACCCCCTTCCCTCGAGGATCCACAGATACGCAGTATTTT.

This clonotype was seen just once. The chain is built from TRBV6-5 and TRBJ1-1; D might be TRBD1 (6 bases). CDR1 is MNHEY, CDR2 SVGAGI, per germline. CDR3 length: 15 amino acids. Trimming removed 0 bases at V and 5 bases at J, with 13 bases between. CDR3 amino acids: CASSYSDRRGTEAFF. In DNA, the CDR3 is TGTGCCAGCAGTTACTCCGACAGGCGGGGAACTGAAGCTTTCTTT.